This TCR beta chain was sequenced for a study of T-cell reconstitution after alpha-beta-depleted transplantation in children. Trimming took off 3 bases at V and 2 bases at J, with 17 bases between the two ends. The CDR3 extends over 17 amino acids. Germline V gene sequence: CDR1 KGHDR, CDR2 SFDVKD. TCRbeta library preparation incorporated unique molecular identifiers. TCRdb independently ran MiXCR on the PCR reads; one entry per CDR3 protein. The sample yields approximately 510,000 distinct CDR3 sequences, about 16% seen once. The specimen comprised PBMCs from the stem cell graft donor, sampled from the stem cell graft. The chain uses TRBV24-1 and TRBJ2-3; D call uncertain. The sequence was obtained from a human donor who donated a stem cell graft to a child with acute lymphoblastic leukemia. The CDR3: CATSDPRGERPTDTQYF. The CDR3 bases are TGTGCCACCAGTGATCCCCGAGGCGAGCGACCCACAGATACGCAGTATTTT.